This TCR beta chain was profiled in a study of T cells in Graves' hyperthyroidism and ophthalmopathy. Across the study: At the time of initial diagnosis and before any treatment, peripheral blood was collected.

Isolation of PBMCs was performed on around 10 ml fresh peripheral blood. In its sample, this clonotype was seen many times. V lost 3 bases to trimming and J lost 10 bases; unmatched junction nucleotides: 12. The germline CDR1 and CDR2 sequences are SGHVS and FNYEAQ. This CDR3 has 15 amino acids. Amplified regions were TCR beta CDR3 sequences from RNA transcripts. The HTBI primer set served for first-round RT-PCR of the TCR CDR3. MiXCR was run by TCRdb on the multiplex PCR reads, yielding one entry per CDR3 protein. Found here are hundreds of thousands of distinct CDR3 sequences, approximately 19% of them singletons; the top ten hold 3.7%.

The receptor comes from a woman between 18 and 29 years old with Graves' hyperthyroidism. The sequenced sample consisted of blood. The chain is built from TRBV7-6 and TRBJ1-5; 7 bases map to TRBD1. This CDR3 reads CASSLEGQGEGPQHF. DNA for the CDR3: TGTGCCAGCAGCTTGGAGGGGCAGGGGGAGGGTCCCCAGCATTTT.